This TCR beta chain was sequenced in a study of blood T cell repertoires in COVID-19. Repertoires were generated with immunoSEQ multiplex PCR, while TCRdb's copy carries only in-frame clones and drops some. This table holds hundreds of thousands of clones, 85% to 90% found once. Patients in Seattle were enrolled during active infection, then followed longitudinally. The origin of this receptor is a woman in her forties or fifties with COVID-19, enrolled during active disease. Material for sequencing was peripheral blood.

CDR3 in DNA: TGTGCCAGGAAATGGGACTTGGACCACGAGCAGTACTTC. It translates to CARKWDLDHEQYF. The chain links TRBV6-5 to TRBJ2-7; tentatively, D is TRBD2 (6 bases). Trimming took 9 bases from V and 5 from J, leaving 17 bases between them. Germline V gene data show CDR1 as MNHEY and CDR2 as SVGAGI. The CDR3 runs 13 residues.